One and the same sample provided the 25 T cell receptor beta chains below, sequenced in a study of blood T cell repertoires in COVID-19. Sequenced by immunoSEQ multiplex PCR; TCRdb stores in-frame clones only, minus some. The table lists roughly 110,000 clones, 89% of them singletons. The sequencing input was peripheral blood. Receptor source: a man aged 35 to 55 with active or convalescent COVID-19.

The CDR3 region is CASSLQGSNQPQHF. Here the CDR3 DNA reads TGTGCCAGCAGCTTACAGGGGTCCAATCAGCCCCAGCATTTT. The J gene is TRBJ1-5, the V gene TRBV7-2, with D possibly matching TRBD1 (6 bases). Per germline, CDR1 SGHTA and CDR2 FQGNSA. CDR3 length equals 14 residues. V lost 2 bases to trimming and J lost 3 bases, with 8 bases between them.

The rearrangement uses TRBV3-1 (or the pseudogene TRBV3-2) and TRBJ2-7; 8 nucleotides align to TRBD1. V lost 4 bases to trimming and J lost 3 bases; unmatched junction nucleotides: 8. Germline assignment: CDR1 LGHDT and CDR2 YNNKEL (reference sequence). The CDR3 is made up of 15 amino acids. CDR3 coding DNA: TGTGCCAGCAGCCCCCGTTCGACAGGGGTCTACGAGCAGTACTTC. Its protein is CASSPRSTGVYEQYF.

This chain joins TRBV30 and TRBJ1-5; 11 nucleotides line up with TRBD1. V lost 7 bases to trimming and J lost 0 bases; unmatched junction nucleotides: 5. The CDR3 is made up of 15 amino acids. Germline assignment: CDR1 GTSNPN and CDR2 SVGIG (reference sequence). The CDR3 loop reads CALGTGGSSNQPQHF. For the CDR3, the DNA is TGTGCCTTGGGGACAGGGGGTAGTAGCAATCAGCCCCAGCATTTT.

The CDR3 region has the DNA TGTGCCAGCCTCGGGGGGGCGCCGGACACTGAAGCTTTCTTT. Its translation: CASLGGAPDTEAFF. This chain joins TRBV28 and TRBJ1-1, with D perhaps matching TRBD1 (6 bases). Looked up from germline, CDR1 is MDHEN and CDR2 is SYDVKM. Trimming removed 8 bases at V and 3 bases at J, with 16 bases between. CDR3 size: 14 residues.

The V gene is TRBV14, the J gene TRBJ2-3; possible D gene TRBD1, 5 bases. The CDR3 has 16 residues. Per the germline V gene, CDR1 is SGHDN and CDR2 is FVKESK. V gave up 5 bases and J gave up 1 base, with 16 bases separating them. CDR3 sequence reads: CASSFTGYGRTDTQYF. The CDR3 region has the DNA TGTGCCAGCAGCTTTACAGGATACGGCCGCACAGATACGCAGTATTTT. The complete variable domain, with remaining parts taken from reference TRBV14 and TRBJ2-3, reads EAGVTQFPSHSVIEKGQTVTLRCDPISGHDNLYWYRRVMGKEIKFLLHFVKESKQDESGMPNNRFLAERTGGTYSTLKVQPAELEDSGVYFCASSFTGYGRTDTQYFGPGTRLTVL.

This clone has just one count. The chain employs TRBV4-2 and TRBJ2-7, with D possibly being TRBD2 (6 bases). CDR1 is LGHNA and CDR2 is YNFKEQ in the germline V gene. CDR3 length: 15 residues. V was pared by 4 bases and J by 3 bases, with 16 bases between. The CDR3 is CASSPPGLGNYEQYF. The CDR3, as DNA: TGTGCCAGCAGCCCTCCGGGACTGGGTAACTACGAGCAGTACTTC.

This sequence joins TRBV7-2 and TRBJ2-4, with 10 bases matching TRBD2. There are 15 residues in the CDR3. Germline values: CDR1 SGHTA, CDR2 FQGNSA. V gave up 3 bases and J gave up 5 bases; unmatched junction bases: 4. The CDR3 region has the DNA TGTGCCAGCAGCTTTACCGGACTAGCGGAAAACATTCAGTACTTC. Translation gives CASSFTGLAENIQYF.

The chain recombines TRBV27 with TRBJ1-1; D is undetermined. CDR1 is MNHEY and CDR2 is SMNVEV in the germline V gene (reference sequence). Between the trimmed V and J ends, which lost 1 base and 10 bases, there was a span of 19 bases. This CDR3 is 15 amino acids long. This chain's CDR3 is CASSLLNPTTSGAFF. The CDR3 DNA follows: TGTGCCAGCAGTTTATTGAACCCCACAACATCGGGAGCTTTCTTT.

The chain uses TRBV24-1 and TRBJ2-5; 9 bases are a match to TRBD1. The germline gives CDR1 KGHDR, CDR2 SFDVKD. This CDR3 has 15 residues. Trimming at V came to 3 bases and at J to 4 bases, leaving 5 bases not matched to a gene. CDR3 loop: CATSDRTGVRETQYF. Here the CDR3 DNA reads TGTGCCACCAGTGATCGGACAGGGGTACGAGAGACCCAGTACTTC.

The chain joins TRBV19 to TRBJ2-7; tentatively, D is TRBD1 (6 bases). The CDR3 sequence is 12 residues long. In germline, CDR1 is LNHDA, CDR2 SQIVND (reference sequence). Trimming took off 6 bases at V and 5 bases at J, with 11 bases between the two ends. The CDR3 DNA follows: TGTGCCAGTAGCCCTCAGGGGAACGAGCAGTACTTC. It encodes CASSPQGNEQYF. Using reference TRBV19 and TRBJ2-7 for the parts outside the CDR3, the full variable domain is DGGITQSPKYLFRKEGQNVTLSCEQNLNHDAMYWYRQDPGQGLRLIYYSQIVNDFQKGDIAEGYSVSREKKESFPLTVTSAQKNPTAFYLCASSPQGNEQYFGPGTRLTVT.

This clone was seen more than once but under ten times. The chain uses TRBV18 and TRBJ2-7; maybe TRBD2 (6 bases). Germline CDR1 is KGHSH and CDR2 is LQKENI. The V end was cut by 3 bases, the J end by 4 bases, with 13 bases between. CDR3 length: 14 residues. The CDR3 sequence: CASSPQGGGYEQYF. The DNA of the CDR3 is TGTGCCAGCTCACCCCAGGGAGGAGGTTACGAGCAGTACTTC.

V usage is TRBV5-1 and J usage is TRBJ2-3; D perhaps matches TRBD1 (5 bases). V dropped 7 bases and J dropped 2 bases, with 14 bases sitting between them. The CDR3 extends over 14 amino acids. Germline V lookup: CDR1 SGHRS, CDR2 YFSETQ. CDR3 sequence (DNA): TGCGCCAGCTATCAGGACACCACCACAGATACGCAGTATTTT. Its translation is CASYQDTTTDTQYF.

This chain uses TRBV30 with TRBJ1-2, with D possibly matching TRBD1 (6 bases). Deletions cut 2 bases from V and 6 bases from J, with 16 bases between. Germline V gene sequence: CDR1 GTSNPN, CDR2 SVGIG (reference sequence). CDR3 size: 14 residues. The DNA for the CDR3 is TGTGCCTGGAGTATACAGGGATCGGGCGATGGCTACACCTTC. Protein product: CAWSIQGSGDGYTF.

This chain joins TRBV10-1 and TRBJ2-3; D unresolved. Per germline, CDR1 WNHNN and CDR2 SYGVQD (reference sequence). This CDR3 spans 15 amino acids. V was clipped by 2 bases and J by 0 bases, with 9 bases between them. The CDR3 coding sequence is TGCGCCAGCAGTGAGACTGGTGCTAGCACAGATACGCAGTATTTT. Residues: CASSETGASTDTQYF.

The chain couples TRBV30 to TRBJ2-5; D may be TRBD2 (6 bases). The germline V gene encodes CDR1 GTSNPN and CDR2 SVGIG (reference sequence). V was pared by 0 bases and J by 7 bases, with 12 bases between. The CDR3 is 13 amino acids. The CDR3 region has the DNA TGTGCCTGGAGTGTACGGGACTGGTCGACCCAGTACTTC. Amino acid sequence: CAWSVRDWSTQYF.

CDR3 sequence (DNA): TGCGCCAGCAGCCAAGATCTAGGGGACACTGAAGCTTTCTTT. Residues: CASSQDLGDTEAFF. The V gene is TRBV4-3, the J gene TRBJ1-1; tentatively, D is TRBD1 (5 bases). V was clipped by 0 bases and J by 3 bases, with 8 bases between them. The CDR3 consists of 14 residues. CDR1 is LGHNA and CDR2 is YSLEER in the germline V gene.

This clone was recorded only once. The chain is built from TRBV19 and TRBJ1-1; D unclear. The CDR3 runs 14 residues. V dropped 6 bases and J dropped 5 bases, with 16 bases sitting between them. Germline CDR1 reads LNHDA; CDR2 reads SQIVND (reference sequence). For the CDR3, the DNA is TGTGCCAGTAGGCCCTCTGGCGCGGAGACTGAAGCTTTCTTT. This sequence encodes CASRPSGAETEAFF.

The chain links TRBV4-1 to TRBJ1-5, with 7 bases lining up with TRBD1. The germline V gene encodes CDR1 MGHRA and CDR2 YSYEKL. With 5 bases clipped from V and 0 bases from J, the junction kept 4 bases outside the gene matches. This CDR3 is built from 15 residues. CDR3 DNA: TGCGCCAGCAGCGAGGGACAGTATAGCAATCAGCCCCAGCATTTT. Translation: CASSEGQYSNQPQHF.

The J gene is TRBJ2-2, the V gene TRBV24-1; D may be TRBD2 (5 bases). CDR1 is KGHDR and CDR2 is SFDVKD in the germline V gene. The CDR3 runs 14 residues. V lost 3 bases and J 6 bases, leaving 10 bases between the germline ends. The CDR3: CATSDPRVAGELFF. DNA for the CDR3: TGTGCCACCAGTGATCCGAGGGTGGCCGGGGAGCTGTTTTTT.

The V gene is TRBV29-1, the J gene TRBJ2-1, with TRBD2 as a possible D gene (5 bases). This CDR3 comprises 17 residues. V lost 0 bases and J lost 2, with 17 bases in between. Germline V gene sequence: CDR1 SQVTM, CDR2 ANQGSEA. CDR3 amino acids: CSVEDRSRTLTYNEQFF. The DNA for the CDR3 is TGCAGCGTTGAAGATCGATCTAGGACTCTTACCTACAATGAGCAGTTCTTC.

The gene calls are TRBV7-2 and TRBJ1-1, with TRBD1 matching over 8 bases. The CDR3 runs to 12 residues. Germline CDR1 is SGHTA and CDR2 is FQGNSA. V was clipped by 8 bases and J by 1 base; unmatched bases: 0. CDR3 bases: TGTGCCAGCGGGACAGGGAACACTGAAGCTTTCTTT. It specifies CASGTGNTEAFF.

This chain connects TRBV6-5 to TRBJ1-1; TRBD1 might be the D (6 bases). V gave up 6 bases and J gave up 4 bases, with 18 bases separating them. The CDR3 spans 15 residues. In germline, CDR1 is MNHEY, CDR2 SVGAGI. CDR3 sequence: CASSPGGGGGTEAFF. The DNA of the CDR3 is TGTGCCAGCAGCCCCGGCGGGGGCGGGGGCACTGAAGCTTTCTTT.

DNA of the CDR3: TGCGCCAGCAGCTCGGGGACAGGCACAAGGAACATTCAGTACTTC. Translation gives CASSSGTGTRNIQYF. This chain joins TRBV5-1 and TRBJ2-4, with 8 bases fitting TRBD1. V lost 3 bases to trimming and J lost 7 bases; unmatched junction nucleotides: 9. CDR3 size: 15 residues. CDR1 is SGHRS, CDR2 YFSETQ, per germline.

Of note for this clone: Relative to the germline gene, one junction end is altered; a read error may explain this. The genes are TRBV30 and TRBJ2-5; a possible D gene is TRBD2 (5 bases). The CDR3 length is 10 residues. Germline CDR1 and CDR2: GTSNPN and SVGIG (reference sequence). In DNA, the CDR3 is TGCGGAGGTGGGGAAGAGACCCAGTACTTC. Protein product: CGGGEETQYF.

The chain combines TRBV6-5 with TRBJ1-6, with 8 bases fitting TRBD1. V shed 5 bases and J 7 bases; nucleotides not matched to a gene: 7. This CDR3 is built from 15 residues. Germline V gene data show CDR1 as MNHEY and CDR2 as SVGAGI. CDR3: CASSPVTGVNSPLHF. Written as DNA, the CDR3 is TGTGCCAGCAGTCCAGTGACAGGGGTGAATTCACCCCTCCACTTT.